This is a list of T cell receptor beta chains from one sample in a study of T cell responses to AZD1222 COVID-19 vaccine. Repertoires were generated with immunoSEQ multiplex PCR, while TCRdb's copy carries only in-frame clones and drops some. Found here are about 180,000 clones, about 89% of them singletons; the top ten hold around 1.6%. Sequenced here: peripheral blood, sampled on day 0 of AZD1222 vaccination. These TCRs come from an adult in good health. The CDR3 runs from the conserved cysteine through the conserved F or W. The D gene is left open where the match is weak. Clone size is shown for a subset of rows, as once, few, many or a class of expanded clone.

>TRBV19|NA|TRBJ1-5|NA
TGTGCCAGTATGACCGGGGGGCGAGGACCCAATCAGCCCCAGCATTTT
CASMTGGRGPNQPQHF
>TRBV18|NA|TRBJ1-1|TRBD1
TGTGCCAGCTCACCGGACAGGGTGACTGAAGCTTTCTTT
CASSPDRVTEAFF
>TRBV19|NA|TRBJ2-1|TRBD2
TGTGCCAGTCGTATGGGCGGGAGCCCCTACAATGAGCAGTTCTTC
CASRMGGSPYNEQFF
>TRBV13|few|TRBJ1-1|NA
TGTGCCAGCAGCTTAGCGTCATCCGGGAACACTGAAGCTTTCTTT
CASSLASSGNTEAFF
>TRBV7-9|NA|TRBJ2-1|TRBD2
TGTGCCAGCAGCAAGACAGCGGGGCTGAGCAATGAGCAGTTCTTC
CASSKTAGLSNEQFF
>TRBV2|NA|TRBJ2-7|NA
TGTGCCAGCAGTGAAAAACGGACAGCCTACGAGCAGTACTTC
CASSEKRTAYEQYF
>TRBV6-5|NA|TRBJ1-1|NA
TGTGCCAGCAGTACGTTACAGGGAGAGGGGACTGAAGCTTTCTTT
CASSTLQGEGTEAFF
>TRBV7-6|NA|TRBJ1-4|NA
TGTGCCAGCGGCCCCCTAAATGAAAAACTGTTTTTT
CASGPLNEKLFF
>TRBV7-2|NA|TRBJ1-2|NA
TGTGCCAGCAGCTTAGATTCCAGTGGGGCATATCGTGGCTACACCTTC
CASSLDSSGAYRGYTF
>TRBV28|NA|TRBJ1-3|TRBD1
TGTGCCAGCACCGTAAACAGGGGTTCCGGAAACACCATATATTTT
CASTVNRGSGNTIYF
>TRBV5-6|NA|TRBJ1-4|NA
TGTGCCAGCAGCTCCTCGTCAACTAATGAAAAACTGTTTTTT
CASSSSSTNEKLFF
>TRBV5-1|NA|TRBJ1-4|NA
TGCGCCAGCAGCTTACTGGGTCAGATCTCAACTAATGAAAAACTGTTTTTT
CASSLLGQISTNEKLFF
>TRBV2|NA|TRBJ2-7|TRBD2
TGTGCCAGCAGTGAAGCGGTTGGGGGAGGGCCTGGGCAGTACTTC
CASSEAVGGGPGQYF
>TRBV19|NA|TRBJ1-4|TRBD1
TGTGCCAGTAGTAGGGGGACAGGGAATAATGAAAAACTGTTTTTT
CASSRGTGNNEKLFF
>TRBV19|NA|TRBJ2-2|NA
TGTGCCAGTAGTATGAGGACCCCGAAGTGGGAGCTGTTTTTT
CASSMRTPKWELFF
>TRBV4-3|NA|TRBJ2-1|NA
TGCGCCAGCAGTCGGGACGGGACGGTCCCCAACAATGAGCAGTTCTTC
CASSRDGTVPNNEQFF
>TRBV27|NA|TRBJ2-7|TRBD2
TGTGCCAGCAGCATGTCACTAGCGGGAGGGCCTGACTACGAGCAGTACTTC
CASSMSLAGGPDYEQYF
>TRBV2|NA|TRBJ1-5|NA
TGTGCCAGCGGCGTAGCCTCTAGCAATCAGCCCCAGCATTTT
CASGVASSNQPQHF
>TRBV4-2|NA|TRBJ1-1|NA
TGTGCCAGCAGCCGCCTTTCGGGAGACACTGAAGCTTTCTTT
CASSRLSGDTEAFF
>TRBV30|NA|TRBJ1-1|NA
TGTGCCTCGAGGGGGAACACTGAAGCTTTCTTT
CASRGNTEAFF
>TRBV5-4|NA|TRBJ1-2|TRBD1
TGTGCCAGCAGCTACCCCAGGGGGGGGCGAGGCTACACCTTC
CASSYPRGGRGYTF
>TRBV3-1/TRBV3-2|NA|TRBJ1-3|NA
TGTGCCAGCAGCCGGAGGACCGATAGCTCTGGAAACACCATATATTTT
CASSRRTDSSGNTIYF
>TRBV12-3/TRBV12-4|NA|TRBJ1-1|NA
TGTGCCAGCATCCTCGCGACTGAAGCTTTCTTT
CASILATEAFF
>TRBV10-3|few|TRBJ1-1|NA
TGTGCCATCAGTGAGTCAGAGGACACTGAAGCTTTCTTT
CAISESEDTEAFF
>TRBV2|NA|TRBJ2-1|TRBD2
TGTGCCAGCAGGGCGGGAGGTCATGAGCAGTTCTTC
CASRAGGHEQFF
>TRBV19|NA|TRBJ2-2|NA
TGTGCCAGTAGTCTCTTAGCGGCAGTTAACACCGGGGAGCTGTTTTTT
CASSLLAAVNTGELFF
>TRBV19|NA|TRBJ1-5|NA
TGTGCCAGTCGCAACCCGGGACACCACAATCAGCCCCAGCATTTT
CASRNPGHHNQPQHF
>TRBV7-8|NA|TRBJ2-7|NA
TGTGCCAGCAGCTTAGAGGGAAAGAGCTCCTACGAGCAGTACTTC
CASSLEGKSSYEQYF
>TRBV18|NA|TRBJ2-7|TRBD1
TGTGCCAGCTCACCCGGACAGGGCCCCTACGAGCAGTACTTC
CASSPGQGPYEQYF
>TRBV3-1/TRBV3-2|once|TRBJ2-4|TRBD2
TGTGCCAGCAGCCAGCGATTCGGGAGGGCAATGTACATTCAGTACTTC
CASSQRFGRAMYIQYF
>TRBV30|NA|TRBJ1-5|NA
TGTGCCTGGAGTGTACCTGCAGTCAATCAGCCCCAGCATTTT
CAWSVPAVNQPQHF
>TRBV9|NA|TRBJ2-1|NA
TGTGCCAGCAGCGCCAGAAATGAGCAGTTCTTC
CASSARNEQFF
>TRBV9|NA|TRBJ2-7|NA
TGTGCCAGCAGCGTAGGGACAGCGGATTACGAGCAGTACTTC
CASSVGTADYEQYF
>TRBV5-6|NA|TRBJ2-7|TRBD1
TGTGCCAGCAGCTTGGGACAGGGGGCCTACGAGCAGTACTTC
CASSLGQGAYEQYF
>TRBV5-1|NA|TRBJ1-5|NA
TGCGCCAGCAGCTTGGATTGGGGCAATCAGCCCCAGCATTTT
CASSLDWGNQPQHF
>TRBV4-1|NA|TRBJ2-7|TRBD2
TGCGCCAGCAGCTCACTACCGGAGCTAGCGGGAGACGAGCAGTACTTC
CASSSLPELAGDEQYF
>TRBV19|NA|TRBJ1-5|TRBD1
TGTGCCAGTAGTAGAAGACAGGGTCAGGTTTCGGGTAGCAATCAGCCCCAGCATTTT
CASSRRQGQVSGSNQPQHF
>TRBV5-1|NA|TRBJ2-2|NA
TGCGCCAGCACCTCCCAGACGGTGAACACCGGGGAGCTGTTTTTT
CASTSQTVNTGELFF
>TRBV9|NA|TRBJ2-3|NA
TGTGCCAGCAGCGTAGGCCAAAGGGATACGCAGTATTTT
CASSVGQRDTQYF
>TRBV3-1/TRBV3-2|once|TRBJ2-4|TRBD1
TGTGCCAGCAGCCGACGACAGGGGGGCTACGTAAACATTCAGTACTTC
CASSRRQGGYVNIQYF
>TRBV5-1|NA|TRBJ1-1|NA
TGCGCCAGCAGCTTGGATTGGGGTGGGAACACTGAAGCTTTCTTT
CASSLDWGGNTEAFF
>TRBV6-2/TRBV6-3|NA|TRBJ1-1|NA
TGTGCCAGCAGTTACGTGGGGGACACTGAAGCTTTCTTT
CASSYVGDTEAFF
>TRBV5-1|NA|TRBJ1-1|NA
TGCGCCAGCAGCTTGGACGGTCCGCGGAGAAACACTGAAGCTTTCTTT
CASSLDGPRRNTEAFF
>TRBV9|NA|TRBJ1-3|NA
TGTGCCAGCAGCGTAGGGGCAGACGGAAACACCATATATTTT
CASSVGADGNTIYF
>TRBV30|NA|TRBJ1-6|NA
TGTGCCGTAAGACCGGGGAGAGTTGATTCACCCCTCCACTTT
CAVRPGRVDSPLHF
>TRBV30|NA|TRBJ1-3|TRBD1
TGTGCCTGGAGGAGGGACAGAACCTCTGGAAACACCATATATTTT
CAWRRDRTSGNTIYF
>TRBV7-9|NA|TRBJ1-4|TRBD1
TGTGCCAGCAGCTCACCCTCACAGGGGTCGCAGGAAAAACTGTTTTTT
CASSSPSQGSQEKLFF
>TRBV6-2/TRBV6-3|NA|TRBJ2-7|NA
TGTGCCAGCAGTTACTCGGGCCGCTACGAGCAGTACTTC
CASSYSGRYEQYF